These T cell receptor beta chains were read from a single sample in a study of T-cell reconstitution after alpha-beta-depleted transplantation in children. TCRdb reprocessed the PCR reads with MiXCR, giving one entry per CDR3 protein. The table shows approximately 430,000 distinct CDR3 sequences, with about 16% occurring only once. The specimen comprised PBMCs, mostly from graft donor cells, sampled 360 days after TCRalphabeta/CD19-depleted stem cell transplant. These TCRs come from a boy in the first two years of life who had a stem cell transplant for Wiskott-Aldrich syndrome, so the T cells may come from the graft donor. Both conserved end residues are part of each CDR3. D genes are given only for firm matches. Rows give clone size only sometimes, using once, few, many, or a class for an expanded clone.

>TRBJ1-4|NA|TRBV12-3/TRBV12-4|many
TGTGCCAGCAGTTTAAGGAAAGAAAAACTGTTTTTT
CASSLRKEKLFF
>TRBJ1-2|TRBD1|TRBV4-1|once
TGCGCCAGCAGCCAAGATTCCACAGGGGTCGGTGGCTACACCTTC
CASSQDSTGVGGYTF
>TRBJ2-3|NA|TRBV5-5|NA
TGTGCCAGCAGCTTGTTTTCAGGGGGCACAGATACGCAGTATTTT
CASSLFSGGTDTQYF
>TRBJ2-7|TRBD2|TRBV12-3/TRBV12-4|NA
TGTGCCAGCAGGCCGGGACTAGCGGGGGGTTACGAGCAGTACTTC
CASRPGLAGGYEQYF
>TRBJ2-5|TRBD2|TRBV20-1|NA
TGCAGTGCGAGGTTTCAACTAGCGGGGCGGAGGGCCCAGTACTTC
CSARFQLAGRRAQYF
>TRBJ2-3|NA|TRBV7-8|few
TGTGCCAGCAGCTTAGAGGGGTCGGCAGATACGCAGTATTTT
CASSLEGSADTQYF
>TRBJ2-1|NA|TRBV27|NA
TGTGCCAGCAGTTCCTACTACGGGTACAATGAGCAGTTCTTC
CASSSYYGYNEQFF
>TRBJ2-7|TRBD1|TRBV28|NA
TGTGCCAGCAGTTACGAGGCCGGGACAGCCCGCTACGAGCAGTACTTC
CASSYEAGTARYEQYF
>TRBJ2-7|NA|TRBV13|NA
TGTGCCAGCAGCTTAGGTCACAGACCTTACGAGCAGTACTTC
CASSLGHRPYEQYF
>TRBJ2-7|TRBD1|TRBV9|NA
TGTGCCAGCAGCTTAGGGACAGGGATAGGTTCCTACGAGCAGTACTTC
CASSLGTGIGSYEQYF
>TRBJ1-1|NA|TRBV10-3|few
TGTGCCATCAGTGAGTCGGAGGCTGAAGCTTTCTTT
CAISESEAEAFF
>TRBJ2-4|TRBD2|TRBV7-2|many
TGTGCCAGCAGCTTAGTTCCGGGCGGGAGAGGGTACTTC
CASSLVPGGRGYF
>TRBJ2-7|NA|TRBV27|few
TGTGCCAGCAGTCAGGGACGGTCCTACGAGCAGTACTTC
CASSQGRSYEQYF
>TRBJ2-7|NA|TRBV7-8|NA
TGTGCCAGCAGCTTAGAGATCGGGGGAGGACCTTACTACGAGCAGTACTTC
CASSLEIGGGPYYEQYF
>TRBJ2-4|TRBD1|TRBV5-1|few
TGCGCCAGCAGCCAGCCGGACAGGGGGCGGGGGGCCAAAAACATTCAGTACTTC
CASSQPDRGRGAKNIQYF
>TRBJ2-7|TRBD1|TRBV20-1|NA
TGCAGTGCTAGAGAACCGCGAGGGGGCACCTACGAGCAGTACTTC
CSAREPRGGTYEQYF
>TRBJ2-5|TRBD2|TRBV29-1|NA
TGCAGCGTCCTACTAGCGGGGGGGCCCCTACAAGAGACCCAGTACTTC
CSVLLAGGPLQETQYF
>TRBJ1-2|NA|TRBV6-1|NA
TGTGCCAGCAGTAGACAGATTAACTATGGCTACACCTTC
CASSRQINYGYTF
>TRBJ2-5|NA|TRBV5-1|few
TGCGCCAGCAGCTTGGTCGGGGGAGGTCCCCAAGAGACCCAGTACTTC
CASSLVGGGPQETQYF
>TRBJ2-1|NA|TRBV3-1|NA
TGTGCCAGCAGCCAACAAAGCGTAGCCTACAATGAGCAGTTCTTC
CASSQQSVAYNEQFF
>TRBJ2-6|NA|TRBV12-3/TRBV12-4|many
TGTGCCAGCAGGGAGTTCTCTGGGGCCAACGTCCTGACTTTC
CASREFSGANVLTF
>TRBJ1-5|NA|TRBV12-3/TRBV12-4|few
TGTGCCAGCAGTTTGTGGCGAGGGGGTAGTCAGCCCCAGCATTTT
CASSLWRGGSQPQHF
>TRBJ2-7|NA|TRBV4-1|few
TGCGCCAGCAGCCTCCGAACGCGGGACAGAATCTACGAGCAGTACTTC
CASSLRTRDRIYEQYF
>TRBJ2-7|TRBD1|TRBV15|few
TGTGCCACCAGCTTAGCCGACAGGGCGTACGAGCAGTACTTC
CATSLADRAYEQYF
>TRBJ2-3|TRBD1|TRBV5-6|few
TGTGCCAGCAGCTTGGTGGACAGGTCCCCACACACAGATACGCAGTATTTT
CASSLVDRSPHTDTQYF
>TRBJ2-2|NA|TRBV27|few
TGTGCCAGCAGTTTTTTACAGGGGGGGTTTGCGGGAACCGGGGAGCTGTTTTTT
CASSFLQGGFAGTGELFF
>TRBJ1-1|NA|TRBV4-2|few
TGTGCCAGCAGCCTCATGGGGTACACTGAAGCTTTCTTT
CASSLMGYTEAFF
>TRBJ1-1|NA|TRBV20-1|NA
TGCAGTGCCAACTCCGGATGGGGCACTGAAGCTTTCTTT
CSANSGWGTEAFF
>TRBJ1-1|TRBD1|TRBV28|NA
TGTGCCAGCAGTTTAACTCAGGGGGACACTGAAGCTTTCTTT
CASSLTQGDTEAFF
>TRBJ2-1|TRBD1|TRBV14|NA
TGTGCCAGCACACCATACCCTACTAGGGGGCGGAACAATGAGCAGTTCTTC
CASTPYPTRGRNNEQFF
>TRBJ2-2|NA|TRBV20-1|few
TGCAGTGCTCGGGACCCGCGGACCGGGGAGCTGTTTTTT
CSARDPRTGELFF
>TRBJ2-3|TRBD2|TRBV28|NA
TGTGCCAGCAGTTTAAATAGCGGGGGGGCAAAAGATACGCAGTATTTT
CASSLNSGGAKDTQYF